The 10 T cell receptor beta chains in this list originate from one sample, sequenced in a study of T cell responses to AZD1222 COVID-19 vaccine. Only in-frame clones appear in the TCRdb table, and some are missing; sequencing was by immunoSEQ multiplex PCR. The data show tens of thousands of clones, roughly nine tenths seen once. Sample: peripheral blood, taken 28 days after the second AZD1222 dose. These TCRs come from an adult who received the AZD1222 COVID-19 vaccine.

The chain links TRBV11-2 to TRBJ2-7; 7 bases match TRBD2. J gave up 5 bases and V 3 bases, and 13 bases lay outside the gene matches. The CDR3 has 16 residues. CDR1 is SGHAT and CDR2 is FQNNGV in the germline V gene. CDR3 amino acids: CASSFAAGGSWDEQYF. In DNA form, the CDR3 reads TGTGCCAGCAGCTTCGCGGCAGGCGGGAGTTGGGACGAGCAGTACTTC.

The chain carries TRBV7-9 and TRBJ2-2, with TRBD2 matching over 13 bases. V lost 4 bases and J lost 8; bases outside the gene matches: 7. The CDR3 runs 16 residues. CDR1 and CDR2 from the germline V gene are SEHNR and FQNEAQ (reference sequence). CDR3 in amino acids: CASSSPGLAGVGELFF. CDR3 in DNA: TGTGCCAGCAGCTCTCCCGGACTAGCGGGAGTAGGGGAGCTGTTTTTT.

The J gene is TRBJ2-1, the V gene TRBV24-1, with a weak D call TRBD2 (5 bases). Germline assignment: CDR1 KGHDR and CDR2 SFDVKD. V was clipped by 3 bases and J by 0 bases, with 14 bases between them. This CDR3 is 17 amino acids long. The CDR3, as DNA: TGTGCCACCAGTGATCCCGGAGGATCGAGCTCCTACAATGAGCAGTTCTTC. Protein: CATSDPGGSSSYNEQFF.

This clone was found a few times. Other nucleotide sequences from this sample produce the same CDR3. The chain has TRBV11-2 and TRBJ1-1; D is ambiguous. This CDR3 is built from 13 residues. The V gene's germline CDR1 is SGHAT and CDR2 FQNNGV. V was cut by 3 bases and J by 1 base, with 6 bases left in between. CDR3: CASSFSANTEAFF. In DNA, the CDR3 is TGTGCCAGCAGCTTTTCGGCGAACACTGAAGCTTTCTTT.

This clone was picked up a small number of times. Other DNA sequences in the same sample also yield this CDR3. The CDR3 bases are TGTGCCAGCTCACCAGACAGAGAATATGGCTACACCTTC. As protein: CASSPDREYGYTF. This rearrangement joins TRBV18 to TRBJ1-2; a possible D gene is TRBD1 (5 bases). The germline CDR1 and CDR2 sequences are KGHSH and LQKENI. Trimming removed 2 bases from V and 5 bases from J, with 9 bases in between. CDR3 length equals 13 residues.

The chain recombines TRBV18 with TRBJ2-3, with TRBD2 identical over 8 bases. Germline CDR1 and CDR2: KGHSH and LQKENI. Trimming removed 2 bases from V and 9 bases from J; junction bases left unmatched: 10. The CDR3 has 15 residues. The CDR3 loop is CASSPGQSGLETQYF. CDR3 nucleotide sequence: TGTGCCAGCTCACCAGGACAGTCGGGACTAGAGACGCAGTATTTT.

This clone was seen a single time. The V call is TRBV2, the J call TRBJ2-1, with TRBD2 as a possible D gene (6 bases). V was shortened by 1 base and J by 6 bases, with 10 bases between the two germline ends. The germline V gene encodes CDR1 SNHLY and CDR2 FYNNEI. The CDR3 loop spans 14 amino acids. CDR3 residues: CASSEDPGGNEQFF. The CDR3 DNA reads TGTGCCAGCAGTGAAGATCCCGGGGGCAATGAGCAGTTCTTC.

By sample fraction, this clone is medium-sized (0.01 to 0.1%). The rearrangement links TRBV19 to TRBJ2-1; 7 nucleotides line up with TRBD1. Germline V gives CDR1 LNHDA, CDR2 SQIVND (reference sequence). Trimming at V came to 5 bases and at J to 10 bases, leaving 11 bases not matched to a gene. The CDR3 spans 14 residues. In nucleotides, the CDR3 is TGTGCCAGTAGTGTGACAGGGCCTTTGCACGAGCAGTTCTTC. Residues: CASSVTGPLHEQFF.

The genes are TRBV7-8 and TRBJ2-7; D is undetermined. With 1 base removed from V and 0 bases from J, the gap between germline ends came to 7 bases. The CDR3 spans 14 residues. The germline gives CDR1 SGHVS, CDR2 FQNEAQ. CDR3 loop: CASSLESSSYEQYF. The CDR3 nucleotides are TGTGCCAGCAGCTTAGAATCGAGCTCCTACGAGCAGTACTTC.

CDR3: CAISDGSYYEQYF. CDR3 sequence (DNA): TGTGCCATCAGTGATGGCTCGTACTACGAGCAGTACTTC. The V and J genes are TRBV10-3 and TRBJ2-7; D is unclear. The germline V and J ends were trimmed by 3 bases and 3 bases, with 9 bases remaining between them. This CDR3 is built from 13 residues. Germline V CDR1 and CDR2: ENHRY, SYGVKD.